These 17 T cell receptor beta chains share one sample of origin, sequenced in a study of cytomegalovirus exposure and HLA in healthy donors. The study ran its PCR with 60 Vbeta and 13 Jbeta primers. Measured with immunoSEQ multiplex PCR; TCRdb has only the in-frame clones, and not every one. The sample holds roughly 97,000 clones; 60% to 80% are singletons and the top ten take approximately 6.3%. Input material: PBMCs. Every receptor here comes from a man aged 60 to 75 in good health and CMV-seropositive.

The chain joins TRBV6-5 to TRBJ2-3; D call uncertain. Per germline, CDR1 MNHEY and CDR2 SVGAGI. V was clipped by 5 bases and J by 3 bases, with 3 bases between them. There are 11 residues in the CDR3. The CDR3 reads CASSTTDTQYF. CDR3 in DNA: TGTGCCAGCAGTACTACAGATACGCAGTATTTT.

This chain links TRBV5-1 with TRBJ1-2; TRBD1 matches 8 bases. CDR1 is SGHRS and CDR2 is YFSETQ in the germline V gene. The V gene end was trimmed by 4 bases and the J gene end by 6 bases; junction bases not matched to a gene: 11. The CDR3 totals 15 residues. CDR3 in amino acids: CASSLYTGGYDGYTF. The DNA of the CDR3 is TGCGCCAGCAGCCTATATACAGGGGGATATGATGGCTACACCTTC.

This clone has a single count. This chain links TRBV6-5 with TRBJ2-7; D is unclear. Germline assignment: CDR1 MNHEY and CDR2 SVGAGI. This CDR3 comprises 15 residues. The germline V and J ends were trimmed by 0 bases and 3 bases, with 12 bases remaining between them. CDR3 sequence (DNA): TGTGCCAGCAGTTACTCGAACCCCCAGGTCTACGAGCAGTACTTC. It translates to CASSYSNPQVYEQYF.

This clone was observed a handful of times. The gene calls are TRBV5-4 and TRBJ2-3; 12 bases align to TRBD2. Germline CDR1 reads SGHNT; CDR2 reads YYREEE (reference sequence). The CDR3 spans 18 residues. V gave up 1 base and J gave up 2 bases; unmatched junction bases: 8. The CDR3 loop is CASSLSLAGGRATDTQYF. Written as DNA, the CDR3 is TGTGCCAGCAGCTTGTCCCTAGCGGGGGGGCGGGCCACAGATACGCAGTATTTT.

The chain joins TRBV5-4 to TRBJ2-3; tentatively, D is TRBD1 (5 bases). Germline loops: CDR1 SGHNT, CDR2 YYREEE (reference sequence). This CDR3 comprises 14 residues. Trimming took 1 base from V and 0 from J, leaving 6 bases between them. CDR3 nucleotide sequence: TGTGCCAGCAGCTTGACAGGAAGCACAGATACGCAGTATTTT. Protein sequence: CASSLTGSTDTQYF.

The chain carries TRBV19 and TRBJ2-3, with D perhaps TRBD1 (6 bases). This CDR3 region has 15 residues. Germline V gene lookup returns CDR1 LNHDA and CDR2 SQIVND (reference sequence). Trimming stripped 5 bases from V and 0 bases from J, with 12 bases between. The CDR3 coding sequence is TGTGCCAGTAGTGACAGGACACCTAGCACAGATACGCAGTATTTT. Protein sequence: CASSDRTPSTDTQYF.

V is TRBV10-3 and J is TRBJ2-7; 8 nucleotides line up with TRBD2. The germline CDR1 and CDR2 sequences are ENHRY and SYGVKD. The CDR3 runs to 13 residues. The J segment lost 3 bases and the V segment lost 6 bases, leaving 4 bases of the junction unmatched. Here the CDR3 DNA reads TGTGCCATCAGCGGGGGGGAGGGCTACGAGCAGTACTTC. Its protein is CAISGGEGYEQYF.

J is TRBJ2-3 and V is TRBV2; D possibly corresponds to TRBD2 (7 bases). The CDR3 is 16 amino acids. The V end lost 4 bases, the J end lost 2 bases, and 16 bases lay between the germline ends. Germline CDR1 and CDR2: SNHLY and FYNNEI. The CDR3: CASSGRGGLNTDTQYF. CDR3 bases: TGTGCCAGCAGTGGGAGGGGGGGGCTGAACACAGATACGCAGTATTTT.

The J gene is TRBJ1-2, the V gene TRBV6-6; tentatively, D is TRBD1 (5 bases). The germline gives CDR1 MNHNY, CDR2 SVGAGI (reference sequence). This CDR3 is 13 amino acids long. Trimming shortened V by 6 bases and J by 4 bases, and 12 bases separated the two germline ends. CDR3 DNA: TGTGCCAGCAGCCTACAGGACACCTATGGCTACACCTTC. The encoded protein is CASSLQDTYGYTF.

The V call is TRBV12-5, the J call TRBJ2-5; 9 bases are a match to TRBD1. The CDR3 is made up of 16 amino acids. Per the germline V gene, CDR1 is LGHNT and CDR2 is FRNRAP. V dropped 3 bases and J dropped 7; count of bases not matched to a gene: 12. Written as DNA, the CDR3 is TGTGCTAGTGGTTTAGCCGGACAGGGGAAAGCGGGGACCCAGTACTTC. Protein product: CASGLAGQGKAGTQYF.

V is TRBV7-9 and J is TRBJ1-4; the match to TRBD1 covers 10 bases. The CDR3 sequence is 18 residues long. V lost 5 bases to trimming and J lost 0 bases; unmatched junction nucleotides: 9. Germline loops: CDR1 SEHNR, CDR2 FQNEAQ (reference sequence). The CDR3 protein is CASSGNRDRGATNEKLFF. The CDR3 nucleotides are TGTGCCAGCAGCGGAAACCGGGACAGGGGAGCAACTAATGAAAAACTGTTTTTT.

The chain is built from TRBV27 and TRBJ1-4; 9 bases align to TRBD1. This CDR3 has 18 residues. Germline V gene lookup returns CDR1 MNHEY and CDR2 SMNVEV (reference sequence). The ends lost 2 bases at V and 7 bases at J; junction bases unmatched: 14. In DNA, the CDR3 is TGTGCCAGCAGTTTACGAGTTCCTCCCGGGACAGGGTCTGAAAAACTGTTTTTT. Protein: CASSLRVPPGTGSEKLFF.

The V and J genes are TRBV6-5 and TRBJ2-7, with D perhaps matching TRBD1 (6 bases). The length of the CDR3 is 14 residues. V shed 5 bases and J shed 5 bases, with 16 bases lying between them. The germline V gene has CDR1 MNHEY and CDR2 SVGAGI. CDR3 sequence: CASSTRGRGHEQYF. CDR3 coding DNA: TGTGCCAGCAGTACCAGGGGTAGGGGCCACGAGCAGTACTTC.

The chain recombines TRBV7-2 with TRBJ1-2; D is unresolved. The V end was cut by 7 bases, the J end by 4 bases, with 13 bases between. CDR3 size: 13 residues. Germline V lookup: CDR1 SGHTA, CDR2 FQGNSA. The CDR3 region is CASTPPGSYGYTF. CDR3 sequence (DNA): TGTGCCAGCACCCCCCCCGGGAGCTATGGCTACACCTTC.

This clone appeared once. The chain has TRBV28 and TRBJ1-2; 9 positions match TRBD1. The CDR3 consists of 17 residues. V shed 1 base, J shed 4 bases, and the junction held 10 bases outside the gene matches. Germline lookup yields CDR1 MDHEN and CDR2 SYDVKM. CDR3: CASSLSPGQGGSYGYTF. For the CDR3, the DNA is TGTGCCAGCAGTTTATCACCGGGACAGGGTGGAAGCTATGGCTACACCTTC.

J is TRBJ1-6 and V is TRBV7-6; 8 bases match TRBD1. CDR1 is SGHVS and CDR2 is FNYEAQ in the germline V gene. The CDR3 length is 16 residues. V was clipped by 4 bases and J by 10 bases; unmatched bases: 12. The CDR3 bases are TGTGCCAGCAGCTCTACGCCGCCGACAGGGGAATCACCCCTCCACTTT. Its translation is CASSSTPPTGESPLHF.

The genes are TRBV5-1 and TRBJ2-7; D call uncertain. Germline V CDR1 and CDR2: SGHRS, YFSETQ. V was pared by 0 bases and J by 1 base, with 8 bases between. The CDR3 has 14 amino acids. The CDR3, as DNA: TGCGCCAGCAGCTTGGGTCGCAGGTCCTACGAGCAGTACTTC. It yields the protein CASSLGRRSYEQYF.